This T cell receptor (beta chain) stems from a study of shared clonotypes between healthy human individuals. Study-level information: Three plates each covered CD4 naive and memory; CD8 naive two, CD8 memory one.

This CDR3 has 15 amino acids. Germline values: CDR1 SGHRS, CDR2 YFSETQ. Trimming removed 0 bases from V and 6 bases from J, with 13 bases in between. Sequencing was performed with immunoSEQ multiplex PCR; in TCRdb, only in-frame clones are kept and a portion is missing. The sample includes some 2.1 million clones, 85% to 95% of them seen just once. With regard to this clone: What it recognizes is unknown.

Findings and caveats of the study: Non-shared clonotypes had lower generation probabilities than clonotypes shared by all four sorted-subset donors. Despite large depth, sorted-subset datasets appeared incompletely sequenced.

Sequenced: naive CD4+ T cells sorted from blood. Subset indicated: CD45RA+ positively selected. The origin of this receptor is a man between 18 and 29 years old in good health. V is TRBV5-1 and J is TRBJ2-1; no reliable D call. CDR3 sequence reads: CASSLGPPWGNEQFF. CDR3 nucleotides: TGCGCCAGCAGCTTGGGGCCGCCCTGGGGCAATGAGCAGTTCTTC. Filled out from reference TRBV5-1 and TRBJ2-1, the complete variable domain reads KAGVTQTPRYLIKTRGQQVTLSCSPISGHRSVSWYQQTPGQGLQFLFEYFSETQRNKGNFPGRFSGRQFSNSRSEMNVSTLELGDSALYLCASSLGPPWGNEQFFGPGTRLTVL.